This T cell receptor beta chain derives from a study of low-dose radiotherapy and immunotherapy resistance in tumors. Overall study: With 1 Gy per fraction every two weeks, Cohort 2 accumulated 13 Gy across 26 weeks. Aspirin 300 mg was given orally each day for four cycles from cycle 1 day 1.

TRAV- and TRBV-specific primers primed first-strand cDNA, covering alpha and beta chains. With a V-primer adapter and a constant-region primer, TCRs were amplified for 20 PCR cycles. TCRdb itself ran the reads through MiXCR, one entry per CDR3 protein. The sample holds about 97,000 distinct CDR3 sequences, more than 20% seen once. This clonotype was observed many times. Regarding time point: after trial treatment. Documented treatment: LDRT plus nivolumab, ipilimumab, low-dose cyclophosphamide and aspirin (RACIN trial). Nivolumab, ipilimumab, aspirin, low-dose cyclophosphamide and low-dose radiotherapy were given to donors. There are 15 residues in the CDR3. The germline V gene has CDR1 SGHAT and CDR2 FQDESV (reference sequence). Trimming took off 5 bases at V and 1 base at J, with 13 bases between the two ends.

The clonotype comes from a male donor with prostate cancer. The sequences come from PBMCs, collected after low-dose radiotherapy plus immunotherapy. J is TRBJ2-3 and V is TRBV11-1; maybe TRBD1 (5 bases). The CDR3 DNA follows: TGTGCCAGCAGCCCACTGGGGCTACGCACAGATACGCAGTATTTT. Its translation is CASSPLGLRTDTQYF.